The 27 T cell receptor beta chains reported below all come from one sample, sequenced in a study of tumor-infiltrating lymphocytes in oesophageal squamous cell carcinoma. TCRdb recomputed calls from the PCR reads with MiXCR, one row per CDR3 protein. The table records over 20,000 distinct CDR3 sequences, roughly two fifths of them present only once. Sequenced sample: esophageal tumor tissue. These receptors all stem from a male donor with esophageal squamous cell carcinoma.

CDR3 sequence: CASSDGGRQFF. CDR3 in DNA: TGTGCCAGCAGTGATGGGGGCAGGCAGTTCTTC. J is TRBJ2-5 and V is TRBV6-1; a weak D match, TRBD1 (6 bases). The J call may be in error: the DNA end matches TRBJ2-1 better. The CDR3 totals 11 residues. CDR1 is MNHNS and CDR2 is SASEGT in the germline V gene.

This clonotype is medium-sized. The CDR3 region is CASSLAGGLETQYF. The CDR3 nucleotides are TGTGCCAGCAGCTTAGCCGGGGGATTGGAGACCCAGTACTTC. This sequence joins TRBV7-9 and TRBJ2-5, with D possibly being TRBD2 (6 bases). V gave up 0 bases and J gave up 5 bases, with 10 bases separating them. The CDR3 has 14 amino acids. The germline gives CDR1 SEHNR, CDR2 FQNEAQ (reference sequence).

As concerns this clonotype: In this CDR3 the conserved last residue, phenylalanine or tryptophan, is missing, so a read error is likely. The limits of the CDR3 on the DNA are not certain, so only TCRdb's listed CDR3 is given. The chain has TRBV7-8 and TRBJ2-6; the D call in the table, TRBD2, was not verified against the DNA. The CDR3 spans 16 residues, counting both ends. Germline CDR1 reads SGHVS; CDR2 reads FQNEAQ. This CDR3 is CASSLPSGHNEQFFGA.

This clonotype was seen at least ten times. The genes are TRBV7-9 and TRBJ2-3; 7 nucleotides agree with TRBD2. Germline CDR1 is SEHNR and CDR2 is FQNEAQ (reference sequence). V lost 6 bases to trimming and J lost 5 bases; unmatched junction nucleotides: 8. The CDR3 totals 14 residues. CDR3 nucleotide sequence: TGTGCCAGCAGTTCTAGCGGCCACATAGATACGCAGTATTTT. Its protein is CASSSSGHIDTQYF.

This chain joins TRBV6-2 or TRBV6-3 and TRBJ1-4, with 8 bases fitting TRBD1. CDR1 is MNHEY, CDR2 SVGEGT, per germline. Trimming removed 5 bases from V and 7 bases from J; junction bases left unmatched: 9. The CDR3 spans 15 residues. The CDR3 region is CASSVGQGYFEKLFF. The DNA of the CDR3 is TGTGCCAGCAGTGTCGGACAGGGATACTTTGAAAAACTGTTTTTT.

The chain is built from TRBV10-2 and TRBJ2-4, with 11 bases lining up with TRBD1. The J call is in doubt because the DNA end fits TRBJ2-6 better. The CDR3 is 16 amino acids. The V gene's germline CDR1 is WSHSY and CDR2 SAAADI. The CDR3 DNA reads TGCGCCAGCAGTGGGACAGGGGGCGCCGGGGCCAACGTCCTGACTTTC. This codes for CASSGTGGAGANVLTF.

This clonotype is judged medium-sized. Here the CDR3 reads CASSLRQKETQYF. In nucleotides, the CDR3 is TGTGCCAGCAGCTTAAGGCAGAAAGAGACCCAGTACTTC. The chain joins TRBV7-6 to TRBJ2-5; no clear D. The CDR3 spans 13 residues. Germline loops: CDR1 SGHVS, CDR2 FNYEAQ. The germline V and J ends were trimmed by 2 bases and 3 bases, with 7 bases remaining between them.

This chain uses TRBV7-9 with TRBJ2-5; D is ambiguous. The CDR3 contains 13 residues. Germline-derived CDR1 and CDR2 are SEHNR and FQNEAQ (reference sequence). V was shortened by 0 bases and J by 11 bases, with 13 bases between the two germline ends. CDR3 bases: TGTGCCAGCAGCTTAGCGAGTTTGGCAGAGCAGTACTTC. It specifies CASSLASLAEQYF. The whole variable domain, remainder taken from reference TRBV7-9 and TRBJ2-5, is DTGVSQNPRHKITKRGQNVTFRCDPISEHNRLYWYRQTLGQGPEFLTYFQNEAQLEKSRLLSDRFSAERPKGSFSTLEIQRTEQGDSAMYLCASSLASLAEQYFGPGTRLLVL.

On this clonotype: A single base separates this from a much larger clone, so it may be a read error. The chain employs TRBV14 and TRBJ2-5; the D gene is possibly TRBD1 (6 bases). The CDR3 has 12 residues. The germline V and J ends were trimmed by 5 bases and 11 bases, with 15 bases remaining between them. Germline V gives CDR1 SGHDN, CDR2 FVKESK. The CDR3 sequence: CASSKGGNEQYF. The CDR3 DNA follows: TGTGCCAGCAGCAAAGGGGGAAATGAGCAGTACTTC.

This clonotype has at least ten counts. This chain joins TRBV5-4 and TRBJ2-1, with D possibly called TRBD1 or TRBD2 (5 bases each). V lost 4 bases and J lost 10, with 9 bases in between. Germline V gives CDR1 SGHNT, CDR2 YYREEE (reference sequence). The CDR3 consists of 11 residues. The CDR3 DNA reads TGTGCCAGCAGCCTCGGGACGGAGCAGTTCTTC. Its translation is CASSLGTEQFF.

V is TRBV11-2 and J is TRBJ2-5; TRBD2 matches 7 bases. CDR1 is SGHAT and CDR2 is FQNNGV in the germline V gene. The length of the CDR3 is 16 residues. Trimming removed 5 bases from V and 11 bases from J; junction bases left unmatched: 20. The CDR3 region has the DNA TGTGCCAGCAGCCCCCGGGAGGCCCATCGCATAGATACGCAGTACTTC. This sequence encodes CASSPREAHRIDTQYF.

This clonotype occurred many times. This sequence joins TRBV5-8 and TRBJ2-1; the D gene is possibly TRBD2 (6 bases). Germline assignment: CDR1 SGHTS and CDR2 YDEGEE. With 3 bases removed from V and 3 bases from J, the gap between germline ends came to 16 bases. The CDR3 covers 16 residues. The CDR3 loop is CASSYFGGSGYNEQFF. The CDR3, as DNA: TGTGCCAGCAGCTACTTTGGAGGGAGTGGCTACAATGAGCAGTTCTTC.

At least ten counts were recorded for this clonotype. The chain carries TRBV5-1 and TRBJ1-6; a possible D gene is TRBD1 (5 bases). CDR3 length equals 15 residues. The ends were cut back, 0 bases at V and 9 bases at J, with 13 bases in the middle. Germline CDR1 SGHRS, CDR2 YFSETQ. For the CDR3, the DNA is TGCGCCAGCAGCTTGGTGTCGGGGGATAGTTCACCCCTCCACTTT. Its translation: CASSLVSGDSSPLHF. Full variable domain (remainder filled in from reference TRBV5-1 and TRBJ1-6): KAGVTQTPRYLIKTRGQQVTLSCSPISGHRSVSWYQQTPGQGLQFLFEYFSETQRNKGNFPGRFSGRQFSNSRSEMNVSTLELGDSALYLCASSLVSGDSSPLHFGNGTRLTVT.

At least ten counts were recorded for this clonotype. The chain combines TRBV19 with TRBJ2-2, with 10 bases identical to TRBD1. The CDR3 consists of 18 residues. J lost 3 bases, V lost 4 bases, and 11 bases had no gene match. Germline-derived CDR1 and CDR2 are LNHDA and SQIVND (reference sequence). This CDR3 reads CASSSGTGAFSYTGELFF. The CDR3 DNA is TGTGCCAGTAGTAGCGGGACAGGGGCTTTTTCGTACACCGGGGAGCTGTTTTTT.

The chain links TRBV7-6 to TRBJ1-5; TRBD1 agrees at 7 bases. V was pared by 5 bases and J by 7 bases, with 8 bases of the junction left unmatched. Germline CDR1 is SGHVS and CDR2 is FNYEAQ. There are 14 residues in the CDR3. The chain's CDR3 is CASSQGGAGQPQHF. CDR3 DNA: TGTGCCAGCAGCCAAGGGGGCGCGGGGCAGCCCCAGCATTTT.

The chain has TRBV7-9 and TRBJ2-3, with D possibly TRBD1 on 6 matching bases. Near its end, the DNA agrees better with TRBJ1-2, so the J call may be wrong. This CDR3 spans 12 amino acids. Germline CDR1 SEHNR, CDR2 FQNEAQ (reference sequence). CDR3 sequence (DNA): TGTGCCAGCAGCGCCGGGACAAATGGCTACACCTTC. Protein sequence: CASSAGTNGYTF.

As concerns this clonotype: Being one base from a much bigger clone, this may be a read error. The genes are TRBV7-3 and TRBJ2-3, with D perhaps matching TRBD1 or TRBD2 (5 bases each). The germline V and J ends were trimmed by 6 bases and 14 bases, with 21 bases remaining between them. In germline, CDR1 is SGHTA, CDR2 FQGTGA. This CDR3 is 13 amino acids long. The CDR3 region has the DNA TGTGCCAGCAGTCGACAGATGGCCGGGGAGCTGTATTTT. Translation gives CASSRQMAGELYF.

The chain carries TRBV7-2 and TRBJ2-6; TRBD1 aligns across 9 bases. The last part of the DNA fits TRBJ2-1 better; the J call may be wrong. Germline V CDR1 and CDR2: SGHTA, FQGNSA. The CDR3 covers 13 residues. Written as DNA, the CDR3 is TGTGCCAACAGAAGGGACAGGGACTACGAGCAGTTCTTC. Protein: CANRRDRDYEQFF.

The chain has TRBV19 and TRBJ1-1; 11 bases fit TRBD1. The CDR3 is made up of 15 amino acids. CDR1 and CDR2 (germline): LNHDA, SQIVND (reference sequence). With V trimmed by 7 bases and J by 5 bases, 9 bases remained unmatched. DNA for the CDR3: TGTGCCAGTACCCAGGACAGGGGGCGACGGACTGAAGCTTTCTTT. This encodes CASTQDRGRRTEAFF.

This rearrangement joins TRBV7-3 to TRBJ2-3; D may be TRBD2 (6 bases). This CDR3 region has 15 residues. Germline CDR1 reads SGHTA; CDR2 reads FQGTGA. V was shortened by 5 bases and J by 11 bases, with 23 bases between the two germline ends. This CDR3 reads CASSPAAGPYGEQYF. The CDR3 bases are TGTGCCAGCAGCCCCGCAGCGGGCCCCTATGGAGAGCAGTATTTT.

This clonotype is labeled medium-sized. The CDR3 sequence: CASSLTGLETQYF. CDR3 bases: TGTGCCAGCAGCTTAACGGGTTTGGAGACCCAGTACTTC. The V gene is TRBV7-3, the J gene TRBJ2-5; unclear D gene. CDR3 length: 13 residues. The V end was cut by 0 bases, the J end by 5 bases, with 7 bases between. Germline-derived CDR1 and CDR2 are SGHTA and FQGTGA.

The CDR3 region is CASSPGLGDTQYF. For the CDR3, the DNA is TGTGCCAGCAGCCCCGGGCTGGGAGATACGCAGTATTTT. This rearrangement joins TRBV7-6 to TRBJ2-3; D unclear. The CDR3 spans 13 residues. CDR1 is SGHVS, CDR2 FNYEAQ, per germline. V lost 5 bases and J lost 5, with 11 bases in between.

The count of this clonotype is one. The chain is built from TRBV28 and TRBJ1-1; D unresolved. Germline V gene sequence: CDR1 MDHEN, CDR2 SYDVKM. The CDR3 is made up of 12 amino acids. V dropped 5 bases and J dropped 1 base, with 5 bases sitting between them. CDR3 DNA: TGTGCCAGCAGTATTACGAACACTGAAGCTTTCTTT. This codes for CASSITNTEAFF.

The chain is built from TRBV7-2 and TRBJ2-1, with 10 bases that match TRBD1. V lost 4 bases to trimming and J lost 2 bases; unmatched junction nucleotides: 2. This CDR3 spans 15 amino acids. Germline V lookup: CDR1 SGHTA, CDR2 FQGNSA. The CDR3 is CASSYDRGPYNEQFF. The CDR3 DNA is TGTGCCAGCAGCTATGACAGGGGGCCCTACAATGAGCAGTTCTTC. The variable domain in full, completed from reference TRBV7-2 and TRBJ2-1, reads GAGVSQSPSNKVTEKGKDVELRCDPISGHTALYWYRQSLGQGLEFLIYFQGNSAPDKSGLPSDRFSAERTGGSVSTLTIQRTQQEDSAVYLCASSYDRGPYNEQFFGPGTRLTVL.

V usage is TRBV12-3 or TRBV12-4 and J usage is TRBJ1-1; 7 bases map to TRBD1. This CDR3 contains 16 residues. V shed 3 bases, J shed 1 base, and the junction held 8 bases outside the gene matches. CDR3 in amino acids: CASSFFSRQGNTEAFF. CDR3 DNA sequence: TGTGCCAGCAGTTTTTTCTCGAGACAGGGGAACACTGAAGCTTTCTTT.

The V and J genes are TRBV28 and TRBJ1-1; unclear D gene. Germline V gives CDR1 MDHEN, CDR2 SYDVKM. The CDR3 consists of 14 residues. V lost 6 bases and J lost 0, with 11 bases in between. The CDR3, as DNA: TGTGCCAGCAGCTGGATAGACATGAACACTGAAGCTTTCTTT. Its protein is CASSWIDMNTEAFF.

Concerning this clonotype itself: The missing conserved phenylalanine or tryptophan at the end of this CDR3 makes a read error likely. CDR3 in DNA: TGTGCCAGCACCTACGCGAGGGGAGATCAGTACTAC. Amino acids: CASTYARGDQYY. J is TRBJ2-1 and V is TRBV7-1; the D gene could be TRBD1 or TRBD2 (5 bases each). The DNA end lines up better with TRBJ2-4; the J call may be wrong. TRBV7-1 is designated an ORF whose function remains uncertain. The CDR3 sequence is 12 residues long.